Each of the 9 T cell receptor beta chains below was sequenced from the same sample in a study of blood T cells in healthy people across ages (dated by TCRdb to between 2015 and 2016). The library was made by 5' RACE. The data were produced on an Illumina HiSeq 2500. A second PCR of roughly 6 to 12 cycles was run with a J-beta primer mix and a sample-barcoded 5' primer. TCRdb passed the public sequencing reads through fastp at Q25 and MiXCR, retaining productive beta sequences. Rows merge per CDR3 protein into single entries with the most common DNA and genes. A total of 700,000 or so distinct CDR3 sequences appear in this sample, roughly 20% of them only once. The top ten clones comprise roughly a fifth of the sample. Source material: blood. These receptors all come from a man aged 65 to 85 in good health.

The rearrangement links TRBV12-3 or TRBV12-4 to TRBJ2-2, with a weak D call TRBD1 (6 bases). CDR3 length: 14 residues. The germline V and J ends were trimmed by 6 bases and 1 base, with 9 bases remaining between them. In DNA, the CDR3 is TGTGCCAGCAGCGACAGGTTGAACACCGGGGAGCTGTTTTTT. This encodes CASSDRLNTGELFF.

The chain couples TRBV15 to TRBJ1-3, with no clear D. The CDR3 covers 17 residues. Trimming cost V 3 bases and J 0 bases, with 15 bases left between them. The V gene's germline CDR1 is LNHNV and CDR2 YYDKDF (reference sequence). The CDR3 nucleotides are TGTGCCACCAGCAGGGAGGCCCCCAGGAGCTCTGGAAACACCATATATTTT. Translated, it gives CATSREAPRSSGNTIYF.

There are a few counts of this clonotype. The chain couples TRBV24-1 to TRBJ2-1, with D perhaps TRBD2 (6 bases). There are 15 residues in the CDR3. Germline V lookup: CDR1 KGHDR, CDR2 SFDVKD. V lost 6 bases and J lost 4, with 15 bases in between. In nucleotides, the CDR3 is TGTGCCACCAGTCAAGCCGGGACTGGGTACAATGAGCAGTTCTTC. Protein: CATSQAGTGYNEQFF.

This clonotype was picked up a small number of times. The rearrangement uses TRBV7-2 and TRBJ1-1; D perhaps matches TRBD1 (6 bases). CDR1 SGHTA and CDR2 FQGNSA come from the germline V gene. The CDR3 covers 12 residues. The germline V and J ends were trimmed by 5 bases and 12 bases, with 16 bases remaining between them. Here the CDR3 DNA reads TGTGCCAGCAGCCTGGACAGCGTCCTTCCTTTCTTT. It codes for CASSLDSVLPFF.

This clonotype was counted ten times or more. This chain uses TRBV6-6 with TRBJ2-5; a weak D match, TRBD1 (5 bases). The V and J ends lost 1 base and 5 bases respectively, with 11 bases between them. Germline V CDR1 and CDR2: MNHNY, SVGAGI (reference sequence). The CDR3 spans 14 residues. The CDR3 protein is CASSYLGRSETQYF. CDR3 in DNA: TGTGCCAGCAGTTACTTGGGGCGATCCGAGACCCAGTACTTC.

This sequence joins TRBV9 and TRBJ1-1; perhaps TRBD1 as D (6 bases). Per germline, CDR1 SGDLS and CDR2 YYNGEE. The CDR3 totals 14 residues. The V end lost 6 bases, the J end lost 5 bases, and 17 bases lay between the germline ends. The CDR3 sequence: CASTKNRAGTEAFF. The DNA for the CDR3 is TGTGCCAGCACCAAAAACAGGGCGGGGACTGAAGCTTTCTTT.

This sequence joins TRBV25-1 and TRBJ2-3; D gene uncertain. V was pared by 6 bases and J by 4 bases, with 5 bases between. The CDR3 sequence is 11 residues long. CDR1 and CDR2 (germline): MGHDK, SYGVNS. CDR3 nucleotide sequence: TGTGCCAGCAGAGTATCAGATACGCAGTATTTT. Translated: CASRVSDTQYF.

The chain recombines TRBV10-3 with TRBJ2-5, with D perhaps given as TRBD1 or TRBD2 (6 bases each). The J call may not be correct, given that the DNA end is closer to TRBJ2-7. The CDR3 loop spans 13 amino acids. Germline-derived CDR1 and CDR2 are ENHRY and SYGVKD. The CDR3 is CAISEGGTYEQYF. As DNA, the CDR3 is TGTGCCATCAGTGAAGGGGGGACCTACGAGCAGTACTTC.

This clonotype was recorded a few times. V and J are TRBV7-2 and TRBJ1-2, with TRBD1 as a possible D gene (5 bases). CDR3 length: 13 residues. Germline assignment: CDR1 SGHTA and CDR2 FQGNSA. The ends were cut back, 6 bases at V and 4 bases at J, with 12 bases in the middle. CDR3 in amino acids: CASRQSGIYGYTF. CDR3 nucleotide sequence: TGTGCCAGCAGGCAGTCAGGGATCTATGGCTACACCTTC.